The next 15 T cell receptor beta chains were all read from a single sample in a study of beta chain features in type 1 diabetes. General observations from the study: Shortening that was moderate but significant affected the TCRB CDR3s of Type 1 diabetes patients in all four CD4+ subsets.

Since all of the isolated RNA was reverse transcribed, expressed TCRB transcripts were what got sequenced. TCRdb's table, derived via immunoSEQ multiplex PCR, lists solely in-frame clones and lacks some. The profile shows 150,000 or so clones, roughly 60% of them singletons. Their antigen targets remain unknown. Material for sequencing was naive CD4+ T cells from blood. These receptors were collected from a man aged 30 to 45 with type 1 diabetes.

This clone was seen a few times. In DNA form, the CDR3 reads TGTGCCAGCAGGAGCAGCGGGGGGTTCACAGATACGCAGTATTTT. Translation: CASRSSGGFTDTQYF. J is TRBJ2-3 and V is TRBV7-2; 9 bases align to TRBD2. The V gene end was trimmed by 6 bases and the J gene end by 2 bases; junction bases not matched to a gene: 6. Germline V lookup: CDR1 SGHTA, CDR2 FQGNSA. The length of the CDR3 is 15 residues.

V gene TRBV7-2 combines with J gene TRBJ1-6; D is possibly TRBD1 (5 bases). The CDR3 spans 14 residues. V was trimmed by 1 base and J by 10 bases, leaving 11 bases between them. CDR1 and CDR2 from the germline V gene are SGHTA and FQGNSA. This CDR3 reads CASSLVQGGSPLHF. The CDR3 DNA reads as TGTGCCAGCAGCTTAGTTCAGGGAGGCTCACCCCTCCACTTT.

V usage is TRBV19 and J usage is TRBJ2-3; D is uncertain. CDR3 size: 15 residues. The V gene lost 0 bases and the J gene lost 4 bases, with 11 bases spanning the gap. Germline loops: CDR1 LNHDA, CDR2 SQIVND (reference sequence). The CDR3 here is CASSIDEAVADTQYF. CDR3 bases: TGTGCCAGTAGTATAGACGAGGCCGTCGCAGATACGCAGTATTTT.

The chain is built from TRBV18 and TRBJ2-1; no firm D call. The CDR3 consists of 13 residues. Germline-derived CDR1 and CDR2 are KGHSH and LQKENI. Trimming left V 3 bases short and J 5 bases short, with 8 bases between. CDR3 nucleotide sequence: TGTGCCAGCTCACCGGACGGAAACAATGAGCAGTTCTTC. It is translated as CASSPDGNNEQFF. Full variable domain (missing parts from reference TRBV18 and TRBJ2-1): NAGVMQNPRHLVRRRGQEARLRCSPMKGHSHVYWYRQLPEEGLKFMVYLQKENIIDESGMPKERFSAEFPKEGPSILRIQQVVRGDSAAYFCASSPDGNNEQFFGPGTRLTVL.

This clone came up a few times. Other DNA sequences from this sample encode an identical CDR3 as well. The V call is TRBV29-1, the J call TRBJ2-5; D is perhaps TRBD1 (6 bases). The CDR3 spans 13 residues. Between the trimmed V and J ends, which lost 0 bases and 9 bases, there was a span of 14 bases. The germline V gene encodes CDR1 SQVTM and CDR2 ANQGSEA. The CDR3 is CSVEDPRQASQYF. The CDR3, as DNA: TGCAGCGTTGAAGATCCACGACAGGCATCCCAGTACTTC.

Of note for this clone: Mismatch with germline at one junction end may stem from a read error. J is TRBJ2-5 and V is TRBV7-2; 9 bases align to TRBD2. This CDR3 is 13 amino acids long. CDR1 SGHTA and CDR2 FQGNSA come from the germline V gene. This CDR3 reads CASSLAGIETQYF. The CDR3 bases are TGTGCCAGCAGCCTAGCGGGGATAGAGACCCAGTACTTC. Complete variable domain (other parts from reference TRBV7-2 and TRBJ2-5): GAGVSQSPSNKVTEKGKDVELRCDPISGHTALYWYRQSLGQGLEFLIYFQGNSAPDKSGLPSDRFSAERTGGSVSTLTIQRTQQEDSAVYLCASSLAGIETQYFGPGTRLLVL.

The rearrangement uses TRBV30 and TRBJ2-5; D is possibly TRBD2 (5 bases). V was pared by 5 bases and J by 5 bases, with 12 bases between. Germline V CDR1 and CDR2: GTSNPN, SVGIG (reference sequence). The CDR3 has 12 residues. Here the CDR3 DNA reads TGTGCCTGGGGCGAGGGATTGGAGACCCAGTACTTC. This codes for CAWGEGLETQYF.

V is TRBV7-2 and J is TRBJ2-7, with TRBD2 matching 11 bases. The CDR3 runs to 16 residues. The V gene's germline CDR1 is SGHTA and CDR2 FQGNSA. Trimming took 5 bases from V and 6 from J; bases not matched to a gene: 12. For the CDR3, the DNA is TGTGCCAGCAGCCGAATAACTAGCGGGGGCGGTTCCGAGCAGTACTTC. It yields the protein CASSRITSGGGSEQYF.

The rearrangement joins TRBV29-1 to TRBJ2-5; maybe TRBD1 (5 bases). The germline V and J ends were trimmed by 2 bases and 5 bases, with 12 bases remaining between them. This CDR3 is built from 13 residues. The germline gives CDR1 SQVTM, CDR2 ANQGSEA. Written as DNA, the CDR3 is TGCAGCGTTGAATTAACAGGCCTCGAGACCCAGTACTTC. It encodes CSVELTGLETQYF.

The chain joins TRBV29-1 to TRBJ1-1; D is ambiguous. The ends were cut back, 3 bases at V and 8 bases at J, with 7 bases in the middle. The germline V gene has CDR1 SQVTM and CDR2 ANQGSEA. This CDR3 has 10 amino acids. In DNA form, the CDR3 reads TGCAGCGTTGAGATGACAGAAGCTTTCTTT. Its protein product is CSVEMTEAFF.

The chain recombines TRBV9 with TRBJ2-3; 9 bases map to TRBD2. Germline lookup yields CDR1 SGDLS and CDR2 YYNGEE. This CDR3 region has 18 residues. V was pared by 0 bases and J by 6 bases, with 14 bases of the junction left unmatched. DNA of the CDR3: TGTGCCAGCAGCGTAGCTTATCCCGGCGGGGGGGCGCCGGATACGCAGTATTTT. It specifies CASSVAYPGGGAPDTQYF.

The V and J genes are TRBV25-1 and TRBJ1-3; TRBD1 might be the D (6 bases). V gave up 3 bases and J gave up 2 bases, with 11 bases separating them. CDR3 length: 15 amino acids. The V gene's germline CDR1 is MGHDK and CDR2 SYGVNS. CDR3: CASSDPGVAGNTIYF. The CDR3 DNA follows: TGTGCCAGCAGTGATCCAGGGGTAGCTGGAAACACCATATATTTT.

The rearrangement joins TRBV5-4 to TRBJ2-5, with D unresolved. Germline-derived CDR1 and CDR2 are SGHNT and YYREEE (reference sequence). The V gene lost 2 bases and the J gene lost 4 bases, with 9 bases spanning the gap. The CDR3 contains 13 residues. CDR3 sequence reads: CASSFPGGETQYF. The CDR3 DNA follows: TGTGCCAGCAGCTTTCCAGGTGGAGAGACCCAGTACTTC.

The V gene is TRBV29-1, the J gene TRBJ2-3; D possibly uses TRBD1 or TRBD2 (5 bases each). Deletions cut 7 bases from V and 0 bases from J, with 8 bases between. CDR1 is SQVTM and CDR2 is ANQGSEA in the germline V gene. CDR3 length equals 12 residues. Written as DNA, the CDR3 is TGCAGCGGGGGACGGAGCACAGATACGCAGTATTTT. It translates to CSGGRSTDTQYF.

The chain is built from TRBV7-9 and TRBJ2-1; D is undetermined. The V end was cut by 0 bases, the J end by 7 bases, with 7 bases between. The CDR3 covers 13 residues. CDR1 SEHNR and CDR2 FQNEAQ come from the germline V gene (reference sequence). The CDR3 protein is CASSLAGINEQFF. CDR3 bases: TGTGCCAGCAGCTTAGCGGGGATTAATGAGCAGTTCTTC.